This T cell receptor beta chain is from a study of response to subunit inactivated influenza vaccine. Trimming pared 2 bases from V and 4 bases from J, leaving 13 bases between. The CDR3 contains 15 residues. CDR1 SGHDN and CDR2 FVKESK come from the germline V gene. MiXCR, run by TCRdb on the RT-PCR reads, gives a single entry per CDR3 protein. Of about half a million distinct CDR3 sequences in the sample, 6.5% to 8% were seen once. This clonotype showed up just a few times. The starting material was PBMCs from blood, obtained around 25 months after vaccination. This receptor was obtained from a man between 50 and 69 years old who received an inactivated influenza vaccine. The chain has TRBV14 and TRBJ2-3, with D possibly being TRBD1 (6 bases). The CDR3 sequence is CASSQWDISADTQYF. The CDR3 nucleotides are TGTGCCAGCAGCCAATGGGACATATCGGCAGATACGCAGTATTTT. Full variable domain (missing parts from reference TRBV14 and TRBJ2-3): EAGVTQFPSHSVIEKGQTVTLRCDPISGHDNLYWYRRVMGKEIKFLLHFVKESKQDESGMPNNRFLAERTGGTYSTLKVQPAELEDSGVYFCASSQWDISADTQYFGPGTRLTVL.